The 16 T cell receptor beta chains presented below share a single source sample, sequenced in a study of blood T cell repertoires in COVID-19. Clones were sequenced by immunoSEQ multiplex PCR, and TCRdb holds only the in-frame ones, with some missing. Of 78,000 or so clones detected, around 81% appear once; the ten largest clones hold 9% to 10%. Sequenced: peripheral blood. All receptors come from a human donor in a cohort sampled during active COVID-19.

On this clone: At the DNA level, this CDR3 is encoded by other sequences in the same sample as well. The chain combines TRBV28 with TRBJ1-1, with D possibly being TRBD1 (5 bases). This CDR3 region has 14 residues. CDR1 and CDR2 (germline): MDHEN, SYDVKM. V lost 2 bases and J lost 1, with 8 bases in between. In nucleotides, the CDR3 is TGTGCCAGCAGTTTAGGACACCCGAACACTGAAGCTTTCTTT. Its translation: CASSLGHPNTEAFF.

The chain uses TRBV11-3 and TRBJ2-2; the match to TRBD1 covers 12 bases. The junction had 4 bases not matched to a gene; V was cut back by 4 bases and J by 10 bases. Germline V gene sequence: CDR1 SGHNT, CDR2 YENEEA. This CDR3 region has 14 residues. CDR3 residues: CASSSGTGGVELFF. The CDR3 DNA follows: TGTGCCAGCAGCTCAGGGACAGGGGGCGTGGAGCTGTTTTTT. Combining the CDR3 with reference TRBV11-3 and TRBJ2-2 gives the whole variable domain EAGVVQSPRYKIIEKKQPVAFWCNPISGHNTLYWYLQNLGQGPELLIRYENEEAVDDSQLPKDRFSAERLKGVDSTLKIQPAELGDSAVYLCASSSGTGGVELFFGEGSRLTVL.

J is TRBJ2-3 and V is TRBV7-3, with 8 bases lining up with TRBD2. Trimming took 1 base from V and 1 from J; bases not matched to a gene: 4. Looked up from germline, CDR1 is SGHTA and CDR2 is FQGTGA. The CDR3 has 16 residues. The CDR3 protein is CASSLMGLVGTDTQYF. DNA for the CDR3: TGTGCCAGCAGCTTAATGGGACTAGTGGGCACAGATACGCAGTATTTT.

The chain recombines TRBV6-6 with TRBJ1-5; perhaps TRBD1 as D (5 bases). Per germline, CDR1 MNHNY and CDR2 SVGAGI (reference sequence). The length of the CDR3 is 14 residues. Trimming cost V 7 bases and J 2 bases, with 12 bases left between them. The CDR3 sequence: CASIGRDGNQPQHF. CDR3 in DNA: TGTGCCAGCATAGGGAGGGACGGCAATCAGCCCCAGCATTTT.

This clone appeared a few times. The chain employs TRBV10-3 and TRBJ1-5; TRBD1 might be the D (5 bases). Per the germline V gene, CDR1 is ENHRY and CDR2 is SYGVKD. This CDR3 comprises 13 residues. V lost 2 bases to trimming and J lost 5 bases, with 7 bases between them. The CDR3 region has the DNA TGTGCCATCAGTGAGCTGACAGATCAGCCCCAGCATTTT. This codes for CAISELTDQPQHF.

V gene TRBV7-8 combines with J gene TRBJ2-1; 8 bases map to TRBD2. Germline loops: CDR1 SGHVS, CDR2 FQNEAQ. The CDR3 consists of 15 residues. V lost 5 bases and J lost 3; bases outside the gene matches: 6. The CDR3 DNA reads TGTGCCAGCAGCCCCCGGGGGGGCAACTACAATGAGCAGTTCTTC. The encoded protein is CASSPRGGNYNEQFF.

This CDR3 is CASSLTGSTDTQYF. CDR3 bases: TGTGCCAGCAGCCTTACGGGGAGCACAGATACGCAGTATTTT. This chain joins TRBV7-6 and TRBJ2-3; a weak D match, TRBD2 (5 bases). Germline values: CDR1 SGHVS, CDR2 FNYEAQ. The CDR3 is 14 residues long. V dropped 5 bases and J dropped 0 bases, with 9 bases sitting between them.

V is TRBV2 and J is TRBJ1-1; D unclear. The V end was cut by 1 base, the J end by 10 bases, with 19 bases between. This CDR3 has 15 amino acids. Germline V gene data show CDR1 as SNHLY and CDR2 as FYNNEI. The CDR3 coding sequence is TGTGCCAGCAGTGAAGTTGCCCCCCAGGTGCAAGGAGCTTTCTTT. It yields the protein CASSEVAPQVQGAFF.

This chain joins TRBV7-3 and TRBJ2-2; TRBD1 matches at 9 bases. Trimming cost V 4 bases and J 1 base; bases outside gene matches: 10. This CDR3 is 18 amino acids long. Germline values: CDR1 SGHTA, CDR2 FQGTGA. CDR3: CASSSIPGTGKNTGELFF. As DNA, the CDR3 is TGTGCCAGCAGCTCCATTCCCGGGACAGGGAAGAACACCGGGGAGCTGTTTTTT.

The J gene is TRBJ2-1, the V gene TRBV6-5; 8 bases align to TRBD2. The CDR3 has 15 amino acids. J was trimmed by 8 bases and V by 2 bases; bases with no gene match: 8. CDR1 is MNHEY and CDR2 is SVGAGI in the germline V gene. The CDR3 region has the DNA TGTGCCAGCAGTTACCATGGAGCGGGAGAAGATGAGCAGTTCTTC. As protein: CASSYHGAGEDEQFF.

The genes are TRBV6-1 and TRBJ2-4, with a tentative D call TRBD2 (5 bases). This CDR3 contains 14 residues. Trimming removed 3 bases at V and 10 bases at J, with 16 bases between. Germline V gene data show CDR1 as MNHNS and CDR2 as SASEGT. The CDR3 is CASSDGTGVKIQYF. As DNA, the CDR3 is TGTGCCAGCAGTGATGGAACCGGGGTAAAGATTCAGTACTTC.

Only a few counts were recorded for this clone. The V call is TRBV5-1, the J call TRBJ2-2; D remains ambiguous. This CDR3 is 14 amino acids long. Germline CDR1 and CDR2: SGHRS and YFSETQ. Trimming pared 2 bases from V and 1 base from J, leaving 6 bases between. In DNA, the CDR3 is TGCGCCAGCAGCTTCCCAGAGAACACCGGGGAGCTGTTTTTT. This sequence encodes CASSFPENTGELFF.

Comment on this clone: This specimen includes other DNA sequences encoding the same CDR3. This chain uses TRBV24-1 with TRBJ2-1, with D maybe TRBD2 (6 bases). Deletions cut 2 bases from V and 8 bases from J, with 9 bases between. CDR1 and CDR2 (germline): KGHDR, SFDVKD. The CDR3 extends over 13 amino acids. The CDR3 bases are TGTGCCACCAGTGATTCGGACTATCATGAGCAGTTCTTC. Its translation is CATSDSDYHEQFF.

The chain recombines TRBV5-1 with TRBJ2-2; perhaps TRBD1 as D (5 bases). This CDR3 is 14 amino acids long. Germline loops: CDR1 SGHRS, CDR2 YFSETQ. Trimming stripped 0 bases from V and 5 bases from J, with 8 bases between. The CDR3, as DNA: TGCGCCAGCAGCTTGGAGGGGCGTACCGGGGAGCTGTTTTTT. Protein: CASSLEGRTGELFF. Complete variable domain (other parts from reference TRBV5-1 and TRBJ2-2): KAGVTQTPRYLIKTRGQQVTLSCSPISGHRSVSWYQQTPGQGLQFLFEYFSETQRNKGNFPGRFSGRQFSNSRSEMNVSTLELGDSALYLCASSLEGRTGELFFGEGSRLTVL.

This clone was recorded a few times. This chain links TRBV19 with TRBJ2-7; 7 bases map to TRBD1. This CDR3 has 12 residues. CDR1 is LNHDA, CDR2 SQIVND, per germline (reference sequence). Trimming cost V 6 bases and J 3 bases; bases outside gene matches: 2. CDR3 residues: CASSRTGYEQYF. The CDR3 DNA is TGTGCCAGTAGCCGGACAGGCTACGAGCAGTACTTC.

This rearrangement joins TRBV19 to TRBJ2-5; TRBD2 matches 9 bases. V lost 5 bases, J lost 5 bases, and 9 bases stayed unmatched. Looked up from germline, CDR1 is LNHDA and CDR2 is SQIVND (reference sequence). The CDR3 runs 15 residues. The CDR3 DNA sequence: TGTGCCAGTAGTTCCGGGACTAGCCCTTGGGAGACCCAGTACTTC. It yields the protein CASSSGTSPWETQYF.